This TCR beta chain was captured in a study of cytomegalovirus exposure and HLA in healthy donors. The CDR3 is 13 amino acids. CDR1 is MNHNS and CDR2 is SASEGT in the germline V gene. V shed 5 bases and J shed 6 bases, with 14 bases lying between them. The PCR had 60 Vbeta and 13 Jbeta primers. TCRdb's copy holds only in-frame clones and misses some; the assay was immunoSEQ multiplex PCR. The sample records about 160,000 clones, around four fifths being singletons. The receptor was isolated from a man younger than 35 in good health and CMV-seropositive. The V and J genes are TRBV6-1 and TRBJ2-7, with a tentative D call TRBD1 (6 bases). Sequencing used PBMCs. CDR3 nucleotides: TGTGCCAGCAGTCGCGCCGGGACACCCGAGCAGTACTTC. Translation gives CASSRAGTPEQYF.